The 6 T cell receptor beta chains listed next were all sequenced from one sample in a study of shared clonotypes between healthy human individuals. The repertoire was sequenced with immunoSEQ multiplex PCR; TCRdb's copy has only in-frame clones and lacks some. The data contain fewer than 400,000 clones, less than 85% of them seen just once; the ten biggest clones take up about 9.3%. Sequences were obtained from memory CD4+ T cells sorted from blood. Subset reported: CD45RA-negative fraction. These receptor sequences come from a young man in good health.

The chain has TRBV18 and TRBJ2-2; D is uncertain. V was shortened by 0 bases and J by 0 bases, with 11 bases between the two germline ends. The length of the CDR3 is 17 residues. In germline, CDR1 is KGHSH, CDR2 LQKENI. CDR3 nucleotide sequence: TGTGCCAGCTCACCACCGATAGGGCCGTCGAACACCGGGGAGCTGTTTTTT. Translating gives CASSPPIGPSNTGELFF.

The chain couples TRBV6-6 to TRBJ2-7, with D uncertain. The germline V gene encodes CDR1 MNHNY and CDR2 SVGAGI (reference sequence). This CDR3 comprises 11 residues. The germline V and J ends were trimmed by 3 bases and 4 bases, with 4 bases remaining between them. The CDR3 reads CASSYLYEQYF. CDR3 DNA: TGTGCCAGCAGTTATCTTTACGAGCAGTACTTC.

Ten or more counts support this clone. The rearrangement links TRBV18 to TRBJ1-2; the D gene is possibly TRBD1 (6 bases). The CDR3 is 15 amino acids. V lost 2 bases, J lost 5 bases, and 15 bases lay in between. CDR1 and CDR2 (germline): KGHSH, LQKENI. DNA for the CDR3: TGTGCCAGCTCACCAACCGCAGGGGTTGATTATGGCTACACCTTC. The encoded protein is CASSPTAGVDYGYTF.

The rearrangement links TRBV19 to TRBJ2-6; D uncertain. With 3 bases removed from V and 0 bases from J, the gap between germline ends came to 15 bases. Germline V gene sequence: CDR1 LNHDA, CDR2 SQIVND (reference sequence). The length of the CDR3 is 18 residues. Written as DNA, the CDR3 is TGTGCCAGTAGTATTGTAATAGCCCTCCTCTCTGGGGCCAACGTCCTGACTTTC. This sequence encodes CASSIVIALLSGANVLTF.

This chain joins TRBV11-3 and TRBJ2-1; 8 bases match TRBD1. CDR3 size: 15 residues. The ends lost 4 bases at V and 6 bases at J; junction bases unmatched: 8. The germline CDR1 and CDR2 sequences are SGHNT and YENEEA. The CDR3 spells CASSSGGWSGNEQFF. The CDR3, as DNA: TGTGCCAGCAGCTCAGGGGGCTGGAGTGGCAATGAGCAGTTCTTC.

The chain is built from TRBV5-5 and TRBJ2-1, with 8 bases fitting TRBD2. Germline loops: CDR1 SGHKS, CDR2 YYEKEE (reference sequence). This CDR3 region has 12 residues. The trim removed 1 base at V and 12 bases at J, leaving 3 bases unmatched. The CDR3 coding sequence is TGTGCCAGCAGCTTGAGGAGCGGGAGGCAGTTCTTC. This encodes CASSLRSGRQFF.